This T cell receptor (beta chain) was obtained from a study of beta chain features in type 1 diabetes. On this clone itself: What it binds is unknown.

The CDR3 is 14 amino acids. The germline V gene encodes CDR1 SEHNR and CDR2 FQNEAQ (reference sequence). V was clipped by 0 bases and J by 8 bases, with 13 bases between them. Study-level findings and limits: Short templates might get an advantage during PCR, and this would be equal in patients and controls. cDNA sequencing could over-represent cells with high TCR expression.

Sequencing targeted expressed TCRB transcripts, as all isolated RNA had been reverse transcribed. Some clones are missing from TCRdb's copy, which holds only in-frame ones; the method was immunoSEQ multiplex PCR. The sample includes a few hundred thousand clones, about 15% seen only once; the top ten take more than 0.015%. The V and J genes are TRBV7-9 and TRBJ1-1; a weak D match, TRBD1 (6 bases). The sequence derives from a woman aged 18-35 years in good health. Material: naive CD4+ T cells from blood. The CDR3 is CASSLAPHDREAFF. CDR3 DNA sequence: TGTGCCAGCAGCTTAGCCCCCCACGACAGGGAAGCTTTCTTT.